This record covers a single TCR beta chain. This sample is part of a study of blood T cell repertoires in COVID-19. Germline V gene sequence: CDR1 SGHAT, CDR2 FQNNGV. This CDR3 comprises 14 residues. Trimming took off 5 bases at V and 3 bases at J, with 13 bases between the two ends. Sequencing was performed with immunoSEQ multiplex PCR; in TCRdb, only in-frame clones are kept and a portion is missing. The sample lists around 290,000 clones; 80% to 90% were seen once. Patients at the Seattle site were enrolled during active infection and followed longitudinally. This TCR was sampled from a woman between 70 and 85 years old with COVID-19, enrolled during active disease. Input material: peripheral blood. The rearrangement links TRBV11-2 to TRBJ1-1, with unresolved D. The CDR3 coding sequence is TGTGCCAGCAGCCACCAGCCGGCGGACACTGAAGCTTTCTTT. Translating gives CASSHQPADTEAFF. The full variable domain, with the rest looked up from reference TRBV11-2 and TRBJ1-1, is EAGVAQSPRYKIIEKRQSVAFWCNPISGHATLYWYQQILGQGPKLLIQFQNNGVVDDSQLPKDRFSAERLKGVDSTLKIQPAKLEDSAVYLCASSHQPADTEAFFGQGTRLTVV.